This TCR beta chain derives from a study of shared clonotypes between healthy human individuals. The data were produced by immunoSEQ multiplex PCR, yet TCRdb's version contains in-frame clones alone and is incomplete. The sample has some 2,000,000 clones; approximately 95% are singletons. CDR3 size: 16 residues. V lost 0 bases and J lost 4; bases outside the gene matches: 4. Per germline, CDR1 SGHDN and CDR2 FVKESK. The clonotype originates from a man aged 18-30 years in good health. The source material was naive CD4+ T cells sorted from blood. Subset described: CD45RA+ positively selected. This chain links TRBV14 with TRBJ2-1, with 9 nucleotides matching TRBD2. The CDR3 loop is CASSQDRLAEYNEQFF. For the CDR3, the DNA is TGTGCCAGCAGCCAAGACCGACTAGCGGAATACAATGAGCAGTTCTTC.